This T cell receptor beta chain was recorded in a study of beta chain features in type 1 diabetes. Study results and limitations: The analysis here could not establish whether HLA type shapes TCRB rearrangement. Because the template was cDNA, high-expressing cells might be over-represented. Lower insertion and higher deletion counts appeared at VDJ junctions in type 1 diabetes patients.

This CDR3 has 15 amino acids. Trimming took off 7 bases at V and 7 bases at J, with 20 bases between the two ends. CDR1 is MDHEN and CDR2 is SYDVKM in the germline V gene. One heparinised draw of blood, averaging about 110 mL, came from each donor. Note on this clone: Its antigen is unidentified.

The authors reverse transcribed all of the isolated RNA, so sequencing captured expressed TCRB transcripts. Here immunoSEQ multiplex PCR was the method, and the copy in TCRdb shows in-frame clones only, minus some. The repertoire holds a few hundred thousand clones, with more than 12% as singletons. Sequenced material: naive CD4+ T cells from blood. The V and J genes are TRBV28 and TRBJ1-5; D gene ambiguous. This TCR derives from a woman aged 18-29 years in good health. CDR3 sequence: CASILGPINGQPQHF. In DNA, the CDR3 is TGTGCCAGCATCCTGGGCCCTATCAATGGACAGCCCCAGCATTTT.